This passage covers 28 T cell receptor beta chains from one sample sequenced in a study of blood T cell repertoires in COVID-19. Measured with immunoSEQ multiplex PCR; TCRdb has only the in-frame clones, and not every one. The data contain more than 250,000 clones, approximately 89% of them singletons. Specimen: PBMCs or T cells enriched from blood (not recorded which). These receptors were obtained from a woman aged 40 to 50 with acute COVID-19.

The chain joins TRBV7-3 to TRBJ1-6; no clear D. The CDR3 consists of 15 residues. Trimming left V 5 bases short and J 3 bases short, with 11 bases between. Germline CDR1 SGHTA, CDR2 FQGTGA. The CDR3 nucleotides read TGTGCCAGCAGCACCGATGTCGGCTATAATTCACCCCTCCACTTT. The encoded protein is CASSTDVGYNSPLHF.

V gene TRBV10-3 combines with J gene TRBJ1-2; 10 positions agree with TRBD1. This CDR3 has 18 residues. The V gene's germline CDR1 is ENHRY and CDR2 SYGVKD. V was pared by 2 bases and J by 8 bases, with 17 bases of the junction left unmatched. In DNA, the CDR3 is TGTGCCATCAGTGAGGCCTCGGGACAGGGGATTTGGATTGGAGGCTACACCTTC. Encoded protein: CAISEASGQGIWIGGYTF.

The V gene is TRBV9, the J gene TRBJ2-2, with 7 bases fitting TRBD2. The germline gives CDR1 SGDLS, CDR2 YYNGEE. The CDR3 spans 15 residues. Losses at the gene ends were 0 bases for V and 5 bases for J; bases not matched to a gene: 4. In DNA form, the CDR3 reads TGTGCCAGCAGCGTAGATGGACTAGATACCGGGGAGCTGTTTTTT. As protein: CASSVDGLDTGELFF.

The chain couples TRBV30 to TRBJ2-3, with 7 bases lining up with TRBD2. Per the germline V gene, CDR1 is GTSNPN and CDR2 is SVGIG (reference sequence). This CDR3 region has 15 residues. V lost 2 bases and J lost 2; bases outside the gene matches: 7. The CDR3 protein is CAWSYLADLTDTQYF. The CDR3, as DNA: TGTGCCTGGAGTTATCTAGCGGACCTCACAGATACGCAGTATTTT.

The rearrangement uses TRBV6-1 and TRBJ2-2, with D possibly being TRBD1 (6 bases). The CDR3 has 15 amino acids. V was trimmed by 2 bases and J by 2 bases, leaving 9 bases between them. The germline CDR1 and CDR2 sequences are MNHNS and SASEGT. This CDR3 reads CASSESGANTGELFF. DNA for the CDR3: TGTGCCAGCAGTGAATCAGGGGCAAACACCGGGGAGCTGTTTTTT.

By sample fraction, this clone is medium-sized. This chain uses TRBV19 with TRBJ2-6; TRBD1 might be the D (5 bases). CDR3 length: 16 residues. The V gene's germline CDR1 is LNHDA and CDR2 SQIVND (reference sequence). Between the trimmed V and J ends, which lost 4 bases and 1 base, there was a span of 11 bases. This CDR3 is CASSTDQGSGANVLTF. CDR3 DNA sequence: TGTGCCAGTAGTACCGACCAGGGATCTGGGGCCAACGTCCTGACTTTC.

This clone showed up just once. J is TRBJ2-5 and V is TRBV19; 12 nucleotides match TRBD2. This CDR3 is 18 amino acids long. V dropped 6 bases and J dropped 4; count of bases not matched to a gene: 15. Germline V gene data show CDR1 as LNHDA and CDR2 as SQIVND (reference sequence). CDR3 nucleotide sequence: TGTGCCAGTAGCCCACTGCAGACTAGCGGGAGCCGTGGAGAGACCCAGTACTTC. It is translated as CASSPLQTSGSRGETQYF.

The CDR3, as DNA: TGTGCCAGCAGTCTGAGACTAGCGGGAGGGCCGGGCACAGATACGCAGTATTTT. Translated: CASSLRLAGGPGTDTQYF. The chain combines TRBV7-2 with TRBJ2-3; 14 bases match TRBD2. The CDR3 contains 18 residues. Trimming at V came to 6 bases and at J to 1 base, leaving 9 bases not matched to a gene. Per germline, CDR1 SGHTA and CDR2 FQGNSA.

The CDR3 loop is CATSDLTDYGYTF. The CDR3 region has the DNA TGTGCCACCAGTGATTTAACAGACTATGGCTACACCTTC. The V gene is TRBV24-1, the J gene TRBJ1-2, with unresolved D. The CDR3 length is 13 residues. V was trimmed by 1 base and J by 3 bases, leaving 5 bases between them. Germline V gene lookup returns CDR1 KGHDR and CDR2 SFDVKD.

The CDR3 sequence: CASSRMGLAGVNEQFF. DNA for the CDR3: TGTGCCAGCAGTAGGATGGGACTAGCGGGAGTCAATGAGCAGTTCTTC. V gene TRBV2 combines with J gene TRBJ2-1, with TRBD2 identical over 14 bases. V was pared by 5 bases and J by 6 bases, with 6 bases of the junction left unmatched. Germline lookup yields CDR1 SNHLY and CDR2 FYNNEI. This CDR3 region has 16 residues.

The V and J genes are TRBV7-6 and TRBJ1-1; the D is unclear. V lost 2 bases and J lost 5, with 9 bases in between. Germline V gives CDR1 SGHVS, CDR2 FNYEAQ. The CDR3 consists of 13 residues. CDR3 coding DNA: TGTGCCAGCAGCTTAAACTTGTGGACTGAAGCTTTCTTT. Translated, it gives CASSLNLWTEAFF.

V gene TRBV5-1 combines with J gene TRBJ1-2; perhaps TRBD1 as D (5 bases). CDR3 length: 11 amino acids. V was pared by 8 bases and J by 3 bases, with 8 bases between. Germline-derived CDR1 and CDR2 are SGHRS and YFSETQ. CDR3: CASQGDYGYTF. The CDR3 DNA reads as TGCGCCAGTCAGGGTGACTATGGCTACACCTTC.

This chain connects TRBV28 to TRBJ2-1, with TRBD2 identical over 12 bases. The CDR3 extends over 18 amino acids. The germline CDR1 and CDR2 sequences are MDHEN and SYDVKM. V shed 4 bases, J shed 3 bases, and the junction held 10 bases outside the gene matches. As DNA, the CDR3 is TGTGCCAGCAGTTCGCCCGTCCTACTAGCGGGGGGCTACAATGAGCAGTTCTTC. Protein sequence: CASSSPVLLAGGYNEQFF.

V is TRBV27 and J is TRBJ2-2; D unresolved. The V gene lost 6 bases and the J gene lost 7 bases, with 18 bases spanning the gap. Germline values: CDR1 MNHEY, CDR2 SMNVEV (reference sequence). This CDR3 contains 15 residues. The CDR3 DNA reads TGTGCCAGCAGGCATTCCGGGTCAGTGAGCGGGGAGCTGTTTTTT. Translating it yields CASRHSGSVSGELFF.

This clone was counted a single time. The chain couples TRBV25-1 to TRBJ1-1; 8 bases line up with TRBD1. V lost 4 bases to trimming and J lost 3 bases; unmatched junction nucleotides: 4. The CDR3 spans 14 residues. Germline loops: CDR1 MGHDK, CDR2 SYGVNS. Here the CDR3 reads CASSVQGGDTEAFF. The CDR3 bases are TGTGCCAGCAGTGTACAGGGGGGGGACACTGAAGCTTTCTTT.

This clone appeared a few times. The chain uses TRBV15 and TRBJ1-6; the D gene is possibly TRBD1 (6 bases). Trimming cost V 5 bases and J 4 bases, with 9 bases left between them. From germline, CDR1 is LNHNV and CDR2 YYDKDF (reference sequence). The CDR3 loop spans 14 amino acids. The chain's CDR3 is CATSGQGYNSPLHF. The DNA for the CDR3 is TGTGCCACCAGCGGGCAGGGGTATAATTCACCCCTCCACTTT.

There are a few counts of this clone. V gene TRBV7-9 combines with J gene TRBJ2-2; 10 bases line up with TRBD2. V lost 1 base, J lost 7 bases, and 6 bases stayed unmatched. Germline values: CDR1 SEHNR, CDR2 FQNEAQ (reference sequence). This CDR3 comprises 16 residues. The chain's CDR3 is CASSLVASGSSGELFF. CDR3 coding DNA: TGTGCCAGCAGCTTAGTGGCTAGCGGGAGCAGCGGGGAGCTGTTTTTT.

The gene calls are TRBV2 and TRBJ1-2; 10 bases align to TRBD1. The CDR3 spans 14 residues. Germline V gene lookup returns CDR1 SNHLY and CDR2 FYNNEI. V was pared by 0 bases and J by 7 bases, with 2 bases of the junction left unmatched. The CDR3 DNA is TGTGCCAGCAGTGAAGCAAGGGACAGGGGTGGCTACACCTTC. This sequence encodes CASSEARDRGGYTF.

This chain connects TRBV27 to TRBJ2-7; no firm D call. Per the germline V gene, CDR1 is MNHEY and CDR2 is SMNVEV (reference sequence). The CDR3 extends over 13 amino acids. The V and J ends lost 6 bases and 3 bases respectively, with 12 bases between them. The DNA for the CDR3 is TGTGCCAGCAGATTTAGCAGCCACTACGAGCAGTACTTC. It encodes CASRFSSHYEQYF.

The chain links TRBV4-1 to TRBJ2-7, with 9 bases fitting TRBD2. CDR1 and CDR2 (germline): MGHRA, YSYEKL. The CDR3 spans 16 residues. J gave up 3 bases and V 1 base, and 7 bases lay outside the gene matches. The CDR3 region has the DNA TGCGCCAGCAGCCAAGGAGGCGCGGGAGGGTTCTACGAGCAGTACTTC. Translating it yields CASSQGGAGGFYEQYF.

V gene TRBV27 combines with J gene TRBJ1-5, with 9 positions matching TRBD1. CDR1 MNHEY and CDR2 SMNVEV come from the germline V gene (reference sequence). With 6 bases clipped from V and 4 bases from J, the junction kept 7 bases outside the gene matches. This CDR3 has 15 amino acids. Here the CDR3 DNA reads TGTGCCAGCAGCTCGGGACAGGGAAGAAATCAGCCCCAGCATTTT. Its protein product is CASSSGQGRNQPQHF.

The chain has TRBV6-1 and TRBJ1-5; TRBD1 might be the D (5 bases). V lost 4 bases to trimming and J lost 6 bases, with 19 bases between them. The length of the CDR3 is 16 residues. Germline CDR1 and CDR2: MNHNS and SASEGT. The CDR3 DNA is TGTGCCAGCAGTGTTCCAGTCGGGGGTAAGGGTCAGCCCCAGCATTTT. It translates to CASSVPVGGKGQPQHF.

This clone appeared a few times. This sequence joins TRBV7-8 and TRBJ1-5; D not certain. Germline assignment: CDR1 SGHVS and CDR2 FQNEAQ. V lost 1 base, J lost 7 bases, and 11 bases lay in between. The CDR3 consists of 14 residues. CDR3 DNA sequence: TGTGCCAGCAGCTTAGAGCCAGGCAGGCAGCCCCAGCATTTT. Its protein product is CASSLEPGRQPQHF.

V gene TRBV7-8 combines with J gene TRBJ1-3; D remains ambiguous. The V and J ends lost 5 bases and 5 bases respectively, with 7 bases between them. The CDR3 is 12 amino acids. Per the germline V gene, CDR1 is SGHVS and CDR2 is FQNEAQ. CDR3 amino acids: CASSPRRNTIYF. CDR3 DNA: TGTGCCAGCAGCCCCCGTAGAAACACCATATATTTT.

The chain uses TRBV27 and TRBJ2-1; D not resolved. This CDR3 contains 12 residues. Germline CDR1 and CDR2: MNHEY and SMNVEV (reference sequence). Trimming removed 3 bases from V and 9 bases from J, with 9 bases in between. CDR3 DNA: TGTGCCAGCAGTTTTTATGCGTCTGAGCAGTTCTTC. Protein: CASSFYASEQFF.

This chain uses TRBV27 with TRBJ1-3; perhaps TRBD1 as D (6 bases). V shed 5 bases and J shed 1 base, with 12 bases lying between them. This CDR3 comprises 15 residues. Looked up from germline, CDR1 is MNHEY and CDR2 is SMNVEV (reference sequence). The CDR3 is CASSPYGQSGNTIYF. The CDR3 nucleotides are TGTGCCAGCAGTCCATACGGACAGTCTGGAAACACCATATATTTT.

A few counts support this clone. The chain has TRBV2 and TRBJ1-5, with 7 bases that match TRBD1. The V gene's germline CDR1 is SNHLY and CDR2 FYNNEI. After removal of 7 bases from V and 3 bases from J, the junction contained 9 bases not matched to a gene. This CDR3 has 15 residues. CDR3 bases: TGTGCCAGCACGATGGACAGGAGCGTCAATCAGCCCCAGCATTTT. As protein: CASTMDRSVNQPQHF. Together with reference TRBV2 and TRBJ1-5, the CDR3 gives the full variable domain: EPEVTQTPSHQVTQMGQEVILRCVPISNHLYFYWYRQILGQKVEFLVSFYNNEISEKSEIFDDQFSVERPDGSNFTLKIRSTKLEDSAMYFCASTMDRSVNQPQHFGDGTRLSIL.

V usage is TRBV7-2 and J usage is TRBJ2-3; D perhaps matches TRBD2 (6 bases). Trimming removed 6 bases at V and 6 bases at J, with 16 bases between. The CDR3 totals 14 residues. Germline V lookup: CDR1 SGHTA, CDR2 FQGNSA. CDR3 sequence: CASRSSAEGDTQYF. The CDR3, as DNA: TGTGCCAGCAGATCTAGCGCCGAGGGGGATACGCAGTATTTT.